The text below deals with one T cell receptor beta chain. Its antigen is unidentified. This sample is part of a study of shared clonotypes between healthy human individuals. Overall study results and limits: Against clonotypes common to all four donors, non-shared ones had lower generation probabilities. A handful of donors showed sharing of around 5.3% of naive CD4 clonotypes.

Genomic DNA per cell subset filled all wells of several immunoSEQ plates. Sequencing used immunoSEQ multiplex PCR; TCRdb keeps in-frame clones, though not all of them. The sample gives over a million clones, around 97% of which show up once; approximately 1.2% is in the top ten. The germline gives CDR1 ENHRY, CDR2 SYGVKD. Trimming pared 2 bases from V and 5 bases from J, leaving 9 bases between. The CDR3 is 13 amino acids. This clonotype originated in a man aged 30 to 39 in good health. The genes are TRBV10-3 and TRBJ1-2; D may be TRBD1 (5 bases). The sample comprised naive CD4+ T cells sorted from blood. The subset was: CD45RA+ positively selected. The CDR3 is CAISEMTAYGYTF. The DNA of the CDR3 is TGTGCCATCAGTGAGATGACAGCGTATGGCTACACCTTC.